This T cell receptor (beta chain) stems from a study of OX40 agonist ivuxolimab in advanced cancers. The study's findings and limits: The antigens recognized by the expanded peripheral T cells, that is their antigen specificity, were not determined.

Germline V gene lookup returns CDR1 LGHNA and CDR2 YSLEER. CDR3 length equals 16 residues. V shed 0 bases and J 7 bases; nucleotides not matched to a gene: 4. About this clone: Its antigen is not known.

Generated by immunoSEQ multiplex PCR, the TCRdb table keeps only in-frame clones and is missing some. The table records fewer than 80,000 clones, roughly nine tenths of them present only once. This clonotype was sampled from an adult with an advanced solid tumor such as melanoma, head and neck, liver or kidney cancer. Sequencing used CD4+ or CD8+ T cells sorted from blood, obtained in a trial of the OX40 agonist ivuxolimab. The chain uses TRBV4-3 and TRBJ2-1; TRBD1 agrees at 12 bases. Here the CDR3 DNA reads TGCGCCAGCAGCCAAGATCTGGGACAGGGGGCAAATGAGCAGTTCTTC. Protein: CASSQDLGQGANEQFF.